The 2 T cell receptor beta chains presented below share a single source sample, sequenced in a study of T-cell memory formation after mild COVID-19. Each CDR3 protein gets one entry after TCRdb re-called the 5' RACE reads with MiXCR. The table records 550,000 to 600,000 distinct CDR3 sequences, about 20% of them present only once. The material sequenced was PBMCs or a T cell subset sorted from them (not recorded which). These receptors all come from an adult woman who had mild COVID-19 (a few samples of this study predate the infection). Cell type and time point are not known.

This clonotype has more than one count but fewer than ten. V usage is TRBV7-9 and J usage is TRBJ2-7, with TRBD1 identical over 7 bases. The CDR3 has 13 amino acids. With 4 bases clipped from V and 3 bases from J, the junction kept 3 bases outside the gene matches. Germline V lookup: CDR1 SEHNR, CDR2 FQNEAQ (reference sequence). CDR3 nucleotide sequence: TGTGCCAGCAGCTCGACAGGGATCTACGAGCAGTACTTC. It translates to CASSSTGIYEQYF.

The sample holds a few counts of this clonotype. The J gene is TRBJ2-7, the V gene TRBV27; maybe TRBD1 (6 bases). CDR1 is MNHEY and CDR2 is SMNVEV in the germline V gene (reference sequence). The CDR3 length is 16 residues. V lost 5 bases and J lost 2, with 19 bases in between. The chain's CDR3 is CASSLSQGISPYEQYF. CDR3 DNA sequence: TGTGCCAGCAGTCTCTCACAGGGAATATCACCCTACGAGCAGTACTTC.